This entry features one T cell receptor beta chain sequence. Its antigen has not been determined. No clone much larger than this one lies a single base away; base qualities are absent. The data stem from a study of blood T cell repertoires in COVID-19 (dated by TCRdb to about 2020). About the investigation overall: Samples from collaborators originated in the United States, Italy and Spain and spanned both the acute and convalescent phases of COVID-19. The prospective study material was composed of cDNA or gDNA derived from T cells, B-cell-depleted T cells, or PBMCs. The dataset comprised deeply sampled blood TCRbeta repertoires from subjects exposed to, actively infected with, or recovered from COVID-19. The repertoires were released in a freely available public database meant as a resource for research on the immune response to SARS-CoV-2. Samples were obtained from the ongoing ImmuneRACE study (first 160 participants) and from over a thousand subjects provided by 6 global collaborators. Nearly every sample came with metadata listing a de-identified subject ID, COVID-19 status, age in years and sex. Where HLA class I and class II types were available, the types were taken from metadata supplied by the sample provider, not from assay-based typing.

CDR1 and CDR2, looked up from the germline V gene, are SGDLS and YYNGEE. From the cysteine through the phenylalanine, the CDR3 covers 16 amino acids. Just CDR3 DNA is preserved here, 48 bases in frame from base 1. V is clipped by 0 bases and J by 2 bases, and the sequence between their germline boundaries is 12 bases long. TCRbeta CDR3 regions were amplified from genomic DNA by means of the immunoSEQ Assay, a bias-controlled multiplex PCR. Turning to the authors' computational methods: The number of nucleated cells in each sample was estimated by amplification of reference gene primers within the assay. Sequence reads were collapsed and filtered to measure the absolute abundance of every unique TCRbeta CDR3 rearrangement. For each sample, productive Simpson clonality was calculated as the square root of Simpson's diversity index across productive rearrangements. The table was pulled from immuneACCESS by TCRdb, which kept in-frame rearrangements only. Such tables lose some clones; where checked, under half of the loss comes from unresolved V genes, and the rest has no known cause. V and J calls and clone size follow that table, whereas D and trimming were derived from the DNA. The sample records around 370,000 clones, more than 75% of which are singletons. Jointly, the top ten make up about 6% of the sample.

General findings and caveats noted by the study authors: Clinical and demographic metadata were provided uncurated, with the amount varying by source and participant.

One collaborating source in Seattle enrolled patients during active infection and followed them longitudinally through the course of disease. Whole blood was collected in K2EDTA tubes by collaborating institutions according to the institutions' own protocols. For TCRbeta analysis, collaborators shipped samples as frozen whole blood, isolated PBMCs, or DNA extracted from either of those sample types. The sample taken for sequencing was peripheral blood. The chain is encoded by TRBV9 joined to TRBJ2-1; 5 matching bases give a weak D call of TRBD2. This receptor was obtained from a woman in her 50s with COVID-19, enrolled during active disease. The CDR3 protein: CASSVGVALTYNEQFF. The base sequence is TGTGCCAGCAGCGTAGGGGTAGCGCTGACCTACAATGAGCAGTTCTTC.